This TCR beta chain was retrieved from a study of CD8+ T cells in alopecia areata. Across the whole study: Tofacitinib therapy took 6 to 18 months; 6 months off drug came after.

The treatment is: oral pan-JAK inhibitor, 5-10 mg twice daily. Study results and limitations: Expanded CD8+ clones among the top 100, as well as scalp clonality, were significantly decreased by tofacitinib. Besides other cells, scalp samples also yield sequences of resident alphabeta T cells from normal skin. Across lesional scalp, and particularly alopecia totalis/universalis, clonality surpassed that of normal scalp.

Comments on this clone: Its target is not known.

It was cDNA, reverse transcribed from extracted RNA, that served as the sequencing template. Libraries were prepared by immunoSEQ multiplex PCR; TCRdb keeps only in-frame clonotypes and omits some of them. Found here are 150,000 to 250,000 clones, approximately 60% of them singletons; the top ten hold 3% to 3.5%. The V gene lost 0 bases and the J gene lost 1 base, with 12 bases spanning the gap. The CDR3 contains 16 residues. Germline V gene sequence: CDR1 LNHNV, CDR2 YYDKDF (reference sequence). The gene calls are TRBV15 and TRBJ2-5; D is possibly TRBD1 or TRBD2 (6 bases each). The sequence was obtained from a human donor with alopecia areata. The sample here was CD4+ T cells sorted from blood, taken at week 4, from a patient treated with tofacitinib. The CDR3: CATSRDRGGLQETQYF. CDR3 nucleotide sequence: TGTGCCACCAGCAGAGATCGAGGGGGGCTCCAAGAGACCCAGTACTTC.